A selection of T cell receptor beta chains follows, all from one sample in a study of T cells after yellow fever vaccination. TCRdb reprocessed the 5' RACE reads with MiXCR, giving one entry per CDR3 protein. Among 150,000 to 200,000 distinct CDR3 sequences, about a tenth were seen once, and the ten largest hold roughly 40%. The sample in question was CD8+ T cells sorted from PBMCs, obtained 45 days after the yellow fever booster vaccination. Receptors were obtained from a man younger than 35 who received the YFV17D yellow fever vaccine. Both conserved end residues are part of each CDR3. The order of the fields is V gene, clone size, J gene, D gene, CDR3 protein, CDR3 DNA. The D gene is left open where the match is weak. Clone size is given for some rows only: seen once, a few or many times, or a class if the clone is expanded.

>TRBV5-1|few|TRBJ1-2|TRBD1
CASSGGDRGAGYTF
TGCGCCAGCAGCGGCGGGGACAGGGGCGCTGGCTACACCTTC
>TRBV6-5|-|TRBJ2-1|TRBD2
CASSKLPGLANHNEQFF
TGTGCCAGCAGCAAGCTCCCGGGACTAGCGAATCACAATGAGCAGTTCTTC
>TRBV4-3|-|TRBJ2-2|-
CASSQDRWQSGAGELFF
TGCGCCAGCAGCCAAGATAGGTGGCAGAGTGGGGCCGGGGAGCTGTTTTTT
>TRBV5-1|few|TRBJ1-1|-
CASSRMGGNTEAFF
TGCGCCAGCAGCAGGATGGGAGGGAACACTGAAGCTTTCTTT
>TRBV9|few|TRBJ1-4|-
CASSGGNPTNEKLFF
TGTGCCAGCAGCGGGGGAAATCCGACTAATGAAAAACTGTTTTTT
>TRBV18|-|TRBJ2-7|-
CASSPSRSFWNEQYF
TGTGCCAGCTCACCTTCCCGGAGCTTTTGGAACGAGCAGTACTTC
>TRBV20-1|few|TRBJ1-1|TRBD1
CSGNQGDTEAFF
TGCAGTGGGAATCAGGGGGACACTGAAGCTTTCTTT
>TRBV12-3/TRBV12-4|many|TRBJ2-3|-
CASLGGLLGDTQYF
TGTGCCAGCTTAGGGGGACTACTAGGAGATACGCAGTATTTT
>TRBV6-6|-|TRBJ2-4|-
CASSYQIEDSAKNIQYF
TGTGCCAGCAGTTACCAAATAGAAGACTCAGCCAAAAACATTCAGTACTTC
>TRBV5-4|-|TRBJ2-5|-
CASSLEGLGETQYF
TGTGCCAGCAGCTTGGAAGGACTGGGGGAGACCCAGTACTTC
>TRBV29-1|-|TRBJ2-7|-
CSVVGSVRAYEQYF
TGCAGCGTTGTTGGTAGTGTCAGAGCCTACGAGCAGTACTTC
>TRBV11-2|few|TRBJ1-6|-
CASGTQGNLNSPLHF
TGTGCCAGCGGGACCCAAGGGAATCTGAATTCACCCCTCCACTTT
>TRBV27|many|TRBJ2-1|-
CASSLDEEQFF
TGTGCCAGCAGTTTAGATGAGGAGCAGTTCTTC
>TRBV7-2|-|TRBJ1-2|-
CASSPKGGGLVYGYTF
TGTGCCAGCAGCCCAAAGGGCGGGGGGCTAGTCTATGGCTACACCTTC
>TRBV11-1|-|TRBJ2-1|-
CASSRQANEQFF
TGTGCCAGCAGCCGACAGGCCAATGAGCAGTTCTTC
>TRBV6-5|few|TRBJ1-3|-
CASSYSRGALGNTIYF
TGTGCCAGCAGTTACTCCCGGGGGGCGCTGGGAAACACCATATATTTT
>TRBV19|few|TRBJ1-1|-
CASSILDSGTEAFF
TGTGCCAGTAGTATACTCGACAGCGGGACTGAAGCTTTCTTT
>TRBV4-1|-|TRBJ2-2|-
CASSQSRENIGELFF
TGCGCCAGCAGCCAATCCCGGGAAAACATCGGGGAGCTGTTTTTT
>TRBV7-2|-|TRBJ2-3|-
CASSLMAVSTDTQYF
TGTGCCAGCAGCTTAATGGCGGTAAGCACAGATACGCAGTATTTT
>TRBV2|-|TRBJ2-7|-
CASSPFVGGTYEQYF
TGTGCCAGCAGTCCCTTCGTCGGGGGCACCTACGAGCAGTACTTC
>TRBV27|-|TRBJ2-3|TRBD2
CASSPLTSGGARDTQYF
TGTGCCAGCAGTCCATTGACTAGCGGGGGGGCTAGAGATACGCAGTATTTT
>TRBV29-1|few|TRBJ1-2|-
CSVDRLGLGYGYTF
TGCAGCGTTGACCGCCTGGGGCTGGGGTATGGCTACACCTTC
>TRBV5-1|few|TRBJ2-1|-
CASSLAKDNEQFF
TGCGCCAGCAGCTTGGCCAAGGACAATGAGCAGTTCTTC
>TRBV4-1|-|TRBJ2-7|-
CASSQTGPYEQYF
TGCGCCAGCAGCCAGACAGGCCCCTACGAGCAGTACTTC
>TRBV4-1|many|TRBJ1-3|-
CASSRQGTGPGNTIYF
TGCGCCAGCAGCCGTCAGGGTACAGGCCCTGGAAACACCATATATTTT
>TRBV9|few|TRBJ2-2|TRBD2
CASSPKPGLAGGRPGELFF
TGTGCCAGCAGCCCGAAACCGGGACTAGCGGGGGGGCGTCCCGGGGAGCTGTTTTTT
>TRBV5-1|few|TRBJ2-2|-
CASSPRGASTGELFF
TGCGCCAGCAGCCCTCGAGGGGCTTCGACCGGGGAGCTGTTTTTT
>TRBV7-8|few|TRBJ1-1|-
CASSPRGGTMNTEAFF
TGTGCCAGCAGCCCCCGGGGGGGTACTATGAACACTGAAGCTTTCTTT
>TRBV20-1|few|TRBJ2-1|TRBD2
CSATTSGRAYNEQFF
TGCAGTGCTACGACTAGCGGGAGGGCCTACAATGAGCAGTTCTTC
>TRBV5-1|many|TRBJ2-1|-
CASSLARSSEQFF
TGCGCCAGCAGCTTGGCTCGTAGTAGTGAGCAGTTCTTC
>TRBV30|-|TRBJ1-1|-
CAWVNTGGETEAFF
TGTGCCTGGGTAAACACCGGCGGGGAAACTGAAGCTTTCTTT
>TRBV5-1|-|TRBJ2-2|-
CASSLDLGLAGELFF
TGCGCCAGCAGCTTGGATTTGGGTCTCGCCGGGGAGCTGTTTTTT
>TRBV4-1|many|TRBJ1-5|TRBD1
CASSQRDRVGNQPQHF
TGCGCCAGCAGCCAGAGGGACAGGGTTGGCAATCAGCCCCAGCATTTT
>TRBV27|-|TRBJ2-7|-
CASSLSAGNSYEQYF
TGTGCCAGCAGTTTATCGGCAGGGAACTCCTACGAGCAGTACTTC
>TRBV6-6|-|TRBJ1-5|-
CATPPGELGAQPQHF
TGTGCCACCCCGCCGGGGGAACTCGGAGCACAGCCCCAGCATTTT
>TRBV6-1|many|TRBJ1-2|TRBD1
CASSESEGGGYGYTF
TGTGCCAGCAGTGAAAGTGAAGGGGGCGGCTATGGCTACACCTTC
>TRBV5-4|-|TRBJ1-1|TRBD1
CASRGGGEAFF
TGTGCCAGCAGAGGGGGCGGTGAAGCTTTCTTT
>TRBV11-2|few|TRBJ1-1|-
CASSLERGYTEAFF
TGTGCCAGCAGCTTAGAGAGGGGGTACACTGAAGCTTTCTTT
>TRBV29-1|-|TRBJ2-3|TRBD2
CSLGGGRTDTQYF
TGCAGCCTTGGGGGGGGTCGCACTGATACGCAGTATTTT
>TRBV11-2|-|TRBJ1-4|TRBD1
CASSETGTGTNEKLFF
TGTGCCAGCAGCGAGACCGGGACAGGGACTAATGAAAAACTGTTTTTT
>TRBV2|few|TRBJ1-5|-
CASSGPGRIPQHF
TGTGCCAGCAGTGGCCCAGGGAGGATTCCCCAGCATTTT
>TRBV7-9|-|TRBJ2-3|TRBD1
CASSFLVGQSTDTQYF
TGTGCCAGCAGCTTCCTAGTGGGACAGAGCACAGATACGCAGTATTTT
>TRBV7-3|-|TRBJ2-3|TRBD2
CASGLAGGTTDTQYF
TGTGCCAGCGGACTAGCGGGGGGTACCACAGATACGCAGTATTTT
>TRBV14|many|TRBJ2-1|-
CASSQSWMGRSSYNEQFF
TGTGCCAGCAGCCAAAGCTGGATGGGACGGAGCTCCTACAATGAGCAGTTCTTC
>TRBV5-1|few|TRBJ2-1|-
CASSLEIEGEQFF
TGCGCCAGCAGCTTGGAGATAGAGGGTGAGCAGTTCTTC
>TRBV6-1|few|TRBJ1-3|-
CASSEVIVRVLSGNTIYF
TGTGCCAGCAGTGAAGTCATTGTTAGGGTCCTCTCTGGAAACACCATATATTTT
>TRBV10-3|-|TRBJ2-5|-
CATKNRDYQETQYF
TGTGCCACCAAAAACCGGGACTACCAAGAGACCCAGTACTTC
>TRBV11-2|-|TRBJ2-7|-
CASSLGWGEYEQYF
TGTGCCAGCAGCTTAGGATGGGGGGAGTACGAGCAGTACTTC